This passage covers 10 T cell receptor beta chains from one sample sequenced in a study of blood T cell repertoires in COVID-19. Data came from immunoSEQ multiplex PCR; TCRdb stores just in-frame clones and leaves some out. The sample holds roughly 100,000 clones, about 75% seen once. Sequencing used peripheral blood. The receptors come from a woman over 75 with acute or convalescent COVID-19.

The chain has TRBV19 and TRBJ1-4; tentative D call: TRBD1 (5 bases). The CDR3 is 15 amino acids. CDR1 and CDR2 (germline): LNHDA, SQIVND (reference sequence). Trimming pared 3 bases from V and 6 bases from J, leaving 14 bases between. The CDR3 coding sequence is TGTGCCAGTAGTATGAGAAGAGGGACTTATGAAAAACTGTTTTTT. It is translated as CASSMRRGTYEKLFF.

The V call is TRBV9, the J call TRBJ2-2, with a weak D call TRBD2 (6 bases). The CDR3 spans 15 residues. Germline CDR1 reads SGDLS; CDR2 reads YYNGEE. Trimming pared 3 bases from V and 4 bases from J, leaving 13 bases between. CDR3 coding DNA: TGTGCCAGCAGCGCCTACGGGCGGGGCACCGGGGAGCTGTTTTTT. Amino acids: CASSAYGRGTGELFF.

The rearrangement joins TRBV2 to TRBJ2-2; TRBD2 is a possible D gene (6 bases). This CDR3 is built from 14 residues. Trimming stripped 5 bases from V and 5 bases from J, with 12 bases between. CDR1 and CDR2 from the germline V gene are SNHLY and FYNNEI. CDR3 DNA: TGTGCCAGCAGTTCGAGGGACTTAACCGGGGAGCTGTTTTTT. Translating gives CASSSRDLTGELFF.

The chain joins TRBV5-1 to TRBJ1-5; TRBD1 agrees at 9 bases. CDR1 is SGHRS and CDR2 is YFSETQ in the germline V gene. V lost 4 bases to trimming and J lost 7 bases; unmatched junction nucleotides: 9. This CDR3 is 15 amino acids long. In nucleotides, the CDR3 is TGCGCCAGCAGCCCGGGACAGGGATTAGGCCAGCCCCAGCATTTT. It codes for CASSPGQGLGQPQHF.

The V gene is TRBV6-6, the J gene TRBJ1-1, with TRBD1 as a possible D gene (5 bases). Trimming left V 6 bases short and J 1 base short, with 9 bases between. The V gene's germline CDR1 is MNHNY and CDR2 SVGAGI (reference sequence). This CDR3 spans 13 amino acids. CDR3 sequence reads: CASSPRENTEAFF. In nucleotides, the CDR3 is TGTGCCAGCAGCCCCAGGGAGAACACTGAAGCTTTCTTT.

This clone was counted a single time. This sequence joins TRBV7-2 and TRBJ1-2; D gene unclear. Per the germline V gene, CDR1 is SGHTA and CDR2 is FQGNSA. CDR3 size: 14 residues. V was clipped by 5 bases and J by 4 bases, with 14 bases between them. CDR3 nucleotides: TGTGCCAGCAGCGCCCAATCGTTAGCCTATGGCTACACCTTC. Protein: CASSAQSLAYGYTF.

This clone was seen at least ten times. The chain joins TRBV4-1 to TRBJ2-2, with 7 positions matching TRBD1. Germline V gene data show CDR1 as MGHRA and CDR2 as YSYEKL. Trimming took 0 bases from V and 4 from J; bases not matched to a gene: 8. This CDR3 has 17 residues. Written as DNA, the CDR3 is TGCGCCAGCAGCCAAGACATAATCACAGGGGCCACCGGGGAGCTGTTTTTT. It yields the protein CASSQDIITGATGELFF.

The chain couples TRBV30 to TRBJ1-4; tentatively, D is TRBD1 (5 bases). Germline CDR1 and CDR2: GTSNPN and SVGIG (reference sequence). The CDR3 loop spans 14 amino acids. The V gene lost 2 bases and the J gene lost 4 bases, with 11 bases spanning the gap. In DNA form, the CDR3 reads TGTGCCTGGAGTTTCGGGGGGAATAATGAAAAACTGTTTTTT. It encodes CAWSFGGNNEKLFF.

This sequence joins TRBV7-6 and TRBJ2-2; 7 nucleotides agree with TRBD2. V lost 5 bases to trimming and J lost 2 bases; unmatched junction nucleotides: 8. This CDR3 is 16 amino acids long. Germline V lookup: CDR1 SGHVS, CDR2 FNYEAQ. The CDR3 coding sequence is TGTGCCAGCAGCCCCATGGGAGGGGCCAACACCGGGGAGCTGTTTTTT. Protein product: CASSPMGGANTGELFF.

The chain couples TRBV18 to TRBJ2-7; 10 nucleotides line up with TRBD2. V dropped 3 bases and J dropped 11; count of bases not matched to a gene: 7. The CDR3 covers 13 residues. Germline CDR1 KGHSH, CDR2 LQKENI. CDR3 in amino acids: CASSPTETSGEYF. CDR3 sequence (DNA): TGTGCCAGCTCACCGACCGAAACTAGCGGGGAGTACTTC.